The entry below gives a single T cell receptor beta chain sequence along with its context. There is no known antigen for this receptor. Base qualities are not recorded, but no much larger clone differs from it by a single base. Using multiplexed V- and J-gene primers, the immunoSEQ hsTCRB Kit amplified TCR-beta CDR3 regions from genomic DNA. Unique DNA barcodes were added in a second PCR, and samples were pooled together with a negative and a positive control. An Illumina MiSeq running a 150-cycle paired-end protocol was used to sequence the pooled TCR-beta libraries. In the paper's pipeline: Adaptive Biotechnologies processed the raw sequencing data into a report containing normalized, annotated TCR-beta repertoires. T-cell density was calculated by normalizing TCR-beta templates to usable DNA, with usable DNA estimated through amplification of housekeeping genes. Richness counted unique rearrangements, and clonality was defined as 1 minus Pielou's evenness. The immuneACCESS repertoire file appears here via TCRdb, limited to in-frame rearrangements. These files lack a portion of the clones; in checked studies, under half of the deficit traces to unresolved V genes, and the cause of the others is not known. Clonal size and the V and J genes are those of that table, whereas D and trimming came from the DNA. Across this sample there are over 6,500 clones, with 80% to 90% seen only once. The top ten clonotypes cover roughly 4.5% of the sample.

The CDR3 covers 14 residues, taking in both the cysteine and the phenylalanine. CDR3 DNA only is kept here, 42 bases in frame from base 1. At the junction V is shortened by 4 bases and J by 7 bases, with 17 bases in between. CDR1 SGHNT and CDR2 YYREEE are derived from the germline V gene (reference sequence). This sample was included in a study of T cells and copy number aberrations in small-cell lung cancer (dated by TCRdb to about 2021). In the study overall: Whole-exome sequencing of the same tumor regions was paired with TCR repertoire sequencing so that T cell metrics could be related to mutations and copy number aberrations. Tumor TCR data existed for some 16 patients, while 12 to 15 patients had TCR data covering both tumor and normal tissue.

Patients with limited-stage small-cell lung cancer who underwent surgical resection in Hangzhou, China, between the late 2000s and the early 2020s were included as donors. Every donor underwent upfront surgery with no preoperative chemotherapy or radiotherapy, and no donor received immunotherapy either before or after surgery. All 20 or so patients in the sequenced cohort were smokers or heavy second-hand smokers. Adjacent normal lung was taken at least 2 cm away from the tumor margin, and two pathologists confirmed by morphology that the adjacent normal lung was free of malignant cells. The study used multi-region TCR-beta sequencing of resected limited-stage small-cell lung cancers together with tumor-adjacent lung tissue to characterize T cell repertoire heterogeneity. Genomic DNA was extracted from FFPE tissue using the AllPrep DNA/RNA FFPE Kit (Qiagen). Study-wide conclusions, independent of this receptor: Lower T-cell density, richness and clonality were observed in tumors than in adjacent lung tissue, although the difference in density was not significant. The study was limited by a small sample size because surgical resection is uncommon in small-cell lung cancer, and the findings require validation. All specimens consisted of formalin-fixed paraffin-embedded tissue, which is known to introduce sequencing artifacts.

The sample comprised normal tissue next to the tumor. The receptor's source is a woman between 45 and 65 years old with small cell lung cancer. The receptor chain draws on TRBV5-4 and TRBJ2-5; TRBD1 could be the D gene, as 6 bases match. CDR3 reads: CASSRPGEWGTQYF. The DNA sequence is given as TGTGCCAGCAGCCGTCCAGGGGAGTGGGGGACCCAGTACTTC.